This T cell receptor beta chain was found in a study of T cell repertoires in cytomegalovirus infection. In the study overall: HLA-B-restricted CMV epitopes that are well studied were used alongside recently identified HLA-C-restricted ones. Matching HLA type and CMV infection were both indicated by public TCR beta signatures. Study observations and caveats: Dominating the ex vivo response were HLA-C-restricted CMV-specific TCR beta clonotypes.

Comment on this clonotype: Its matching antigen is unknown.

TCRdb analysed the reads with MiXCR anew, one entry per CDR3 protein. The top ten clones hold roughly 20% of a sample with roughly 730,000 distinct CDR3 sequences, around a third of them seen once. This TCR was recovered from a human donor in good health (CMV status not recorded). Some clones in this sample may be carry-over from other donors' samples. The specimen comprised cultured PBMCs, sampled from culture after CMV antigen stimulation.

The CDR3 bases are TGTGCCAGCAGCCCCCCCGGGACAGCCACTGAAGCTTTCTTT. Translated: CASSPPGTATEAFF. This sequence joins TRBV7-9 and TRBJ1-1; TRBD1 aligns across 7 bases. V lost 5 bases and J lost 4; bases outside the gene matches: 7. The CDR3 spans 14 residues. CDR1 and CDR2 (germline): SEHNR, FQNEAQ (reference sequence). The whole variable domain, remainder taken from reference TRBV7-9 and TRBJ1-1, is DTGVSQNPRHKITKRGQNVTFRCDPISEHNRLYWYRQTLGQGPEFLTYFQNEAQLEKSRLLSDRFSAERPKGSFSTLEIQRTEQGDSAMYLCASSPPGTATEAFFGQGTRLTVV.